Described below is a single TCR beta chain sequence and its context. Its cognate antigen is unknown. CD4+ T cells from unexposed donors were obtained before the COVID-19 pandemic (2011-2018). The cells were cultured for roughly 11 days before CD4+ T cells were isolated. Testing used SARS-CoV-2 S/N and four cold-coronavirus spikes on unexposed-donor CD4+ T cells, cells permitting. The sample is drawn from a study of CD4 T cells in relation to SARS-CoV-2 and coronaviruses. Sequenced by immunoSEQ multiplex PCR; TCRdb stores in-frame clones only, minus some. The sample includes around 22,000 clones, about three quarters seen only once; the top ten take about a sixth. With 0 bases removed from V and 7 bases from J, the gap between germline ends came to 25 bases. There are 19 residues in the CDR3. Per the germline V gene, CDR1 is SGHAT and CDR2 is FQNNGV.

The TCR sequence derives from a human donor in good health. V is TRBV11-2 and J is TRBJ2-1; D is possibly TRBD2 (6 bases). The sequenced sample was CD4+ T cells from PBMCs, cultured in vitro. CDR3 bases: TGTGCCAGCAGCTTAGAGGCGACTAGGGTCCGGGGTTACATGAATGAGCAGTTCTTC. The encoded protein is CASSLEATRVRGYMNEQFF.